A single sample is the source of the 22 T cell receptor beta chains below, sequenced in a study of blood T cell repertoires in COVID-19. Method: immunoSEQ multiplex PCR; TCRdb's copy keeps in-frame clones and lacks some. The table records more than 75,000 clones, around 86% of them present only once. The specimen was peripheral blood. Source of these receptors: an elderly woman with active or convalescent COVID-19.

This clone appeared once. The gene calls are TRBV19 and TRBJ2-7; 10 bases map to TRBD2. CDR1 and CDR2 (germline): LNHDA, SQIVND (reference sequence). V lost 2 bases to trimming and J lost 5 bases; unmatched junction nucleotides: 9. This CDR3 comprises 16 residues. CDR3 protein: CASSIFSGLAINEQYF. CDR3 sequence (DNA): TGTGCCAGTAGTATATTTTCGGGACTAGCGATCAACGAGCAGTACTTC.

The chain couples TRBV18 to TRBJ1-4; TRBD1 is a possible D gene (5 bases). The germline V and J ends were trimmed by 0 bases and 8 bases, with 13 bases remaining between them. There are 15 residues in the CDR3. Germline V CDR1 and CDR2: KGHSH, LQKENI. The CDR3, as DNA: TGTGCCAGCTCACCACCGGGACTAGGGTGGGAAAAACTGTTTTTT. As protein: CASSPPGLGWEKLFF.

The sample holds one count of this clone. This chain connects TRBV29-1 to TRBJ2-5; 14 nucleotides align to TRBD2. CDR1 is SQVTM and CDR2 is ANQGSEA in the germline V gene. This CDR3 spans 15 amino acids. V trimming: 6 bases; J trimming: 7 bases; junction bases outside the gene matches: 10. This CDR3 is CSVTPGLAGEGTQYF. The CDR3 DNA follows: TGCAGCGTGACCCCGGGACTAGCGGGGGAGGGGACCCAGTACTTC.

The V gene is TRBV5-1, the J gene TRBJ1-1; TRBD1 might be the D (6 bases). Trimming pared 4 bases from V and 2 bases from J, leaving 12 bases between. The CDR3 is 14 amino acids. CDR1 is SGHRS, CDR2 YFSETQ, per germline. The CDR3 here is CASSTTGPNTEAFF. CDR3 sequence (DNA): TGCGCCAGCAGCACAACAGGGCCCAACACTGAAGCTTTCTTT.

The CDR3, as DNA: TGTGCCACCCGGCCCACCCACCCCGGGCAGGGCTATGGCTACACCTTC. Translation gives CATRPTHPGQGYGYTF. This chain joins TRBV27 and TRBJ1-2, with a weak D call TRBD1 (5 bases). Germline V gene lookup returns CDR1 MNHEY and CDR2 SMNVEV (reference sequence). V lost 10 bases to trimming and J lost 4 bases, with 25 bases between them. CDR3 length: 16 residues.

The chain recombines TRBV6-1 with TRBJ1-5; TRBD1 matches 7 bases. Germline CDR1 is MNHNS and CDR2 is SASEGT. V dropped 1 base and J dropped 6; count of bases not matched to a gene: 3. The CDR3 consists of 14 residues. CDR3 coding DNA: TGTGCCAGCAGTGAAGGACAGGGACTTCAGCCCCAGCATTTT. This encodes CASSEGQGLQPQHF.

The V call is TRBV6-5, the J call TRBJ1-5, with no clear D. CDR3 size: 13 residues. The germline V gene has CDR1 MNHEY and CDR2 SVGAGI. The V end lost 4 bases, the J end lost 6 bases, and 10 bases lay between the germline ends. This CDR3 is CASSSSRGQPQHF. The CDR3 coding sequence is TGTGCCAGCAGTTCCTCGAGAGGTCAGCCCCAGCATTTT.

This clone has just one count. The V gene is TRBV6-2 or TRBV6-3, the J gene TRBJ2-6; the match to TRBD1 covers 10 bases. Per germline, CDR1 MNHEY and CDR2 SVGEGT. CDR3 length equals 17 residues. J lost 0 bases, V lost 5 bases, and 4 bases had no gene match. CDR3 region: CASSTGQGVSGANVLTF. CDR3 bases: TGTGCCAGCAGTACCGGACAGGGGGTCTCTGGGGCCAACGTCCTGACTTTC.

The chain employs TRBV19 and TRBJ2-1; 8 nucleotides match TRBD2. The CDR3 spans 15 residues. CDR1 LNHDA and CDR2 SQIVND come from the germline V gene (reference sequence). V gave up 6 bases and J gave up 1 base; unmatched junction bases: 5. CDR3 sequence (DNA): TGTGCCAGTAGCGTAGCGGGGTCGTCCTACAATGAGCAGTTCTTC. The encoded protein is CASSVAGSSYNEQFF.

The chain couples TRBV5-5 to TRBJ2-5; tentatively, D is TRBD1 (6 bases). The CDR3 is made up of 16 amino acids. V was clipped by 1 base and J by 1 base, with 14 bases between them. Per the germline V gene, CDR1 is SGHKS and CDR2 is YYEKEE (reference sequence). CDR3 bases: TGTGCCAGCAGCTTGACTCCCGACAGGCGCCAAGAGACCCAGTACTTC. This codes for CASSLTPDRRQETQYF.

The chain joins TRBV11-2 to TRBJ1-2; 8 nucleotides match TRBD1. Unmatched junction bases numbered 7, after V lost 5 bases and J lost 2 bases. The CDR3 totals 15 residues. Germline CDR1 is SGHAT and CDR2 is FQNNGV. CDR3 in amino acids: CASSPTGAVNYGYTF. In DNA form, the CDR3 reads TGTGCCAGCAGCCCGACAGGGGCCGTCAACTATGGCTACACCTTC. The full variable domain, rest sourced from reference TRBV11-2 and TRBJ1-2, is EAGVAQSPRYKIIEKRQSVAFWCNPISGHATLYWYQQILGQGPKLLIQFQNNGVVDDSQLPKDRFSAERLKGVDSTLKIQPAKLEDSAVYLCASSPTGAVNYGYTFGSGTRLTVV.

V usage is TRBV9 and J usage is TRBJ2-7, with a weak D call TRBD2 (5 bases). The CDR3 contains 15 residues. Germline CDR1 and CDR2: SGDLS and YYNGEE. Trimming cost V 0 bases and J 2 bases, with 12 bases left between them. The CDR3 DNA sequence: TGTGCCAGCAGCGTAGGCGGGTCCTTAGCCTACGAGCAGTACTTC. It translates to CASSVGGSLAYEQYF.

This clone appeared once. This sequence joins TRBV3-1 (or the pseudogene TRBV3-2) and TRBJ2-2; no firm D call. The CDR3 is 15 amino acids. Germline CDR1 is LGHDT and CDR2 is YNNKEL (reference sequence). The ends were cut back, 1 base at V and 6 bases at J, with 12 bases in the middle. CDR3 amino acids: CASSQGGGFPGELFF. The CDR3 DNA reads TGTGCCAGCAGCCAAGGAGGTGGTTTCCCCGGGGAGCTGTTTTTT.

The chain is built from TRBV5-8 and TRBJ1-5; TRBD1 matches at 7 bases. Germline V gene data show CDR1 as SGHTS and CDR2 as YDEGEE. The junction had 8 bases not matched to a gene; V was cut back by 2 bases and J by 6 bases. The length of the CDR3 is 15 residues. The CDR3 here is CASSFSTGLGQPQHF. The CDR3 DNA reads TGTGCCAGCAGCTTCTCGACAGGGCTGGGTCAGCCCCAGCATTTT. Using reference TRBV5-8 and TRBJ1-5 for the parts outside the CDR3, the full variable domain is EAGVTQSPTHLIKTRGQQATLRCSPISGHTSVYWYQQALGLGLQFLLWYDEGEERNRGNFPPRFSGRQFPNYSSELNVNALELEDSALYLCASSFSTGLGQPQHFGDGTRLSIL.

The CDR3 region has the DNA TGTGCCAGCTCACCCTCTAGCGGGAGCTCCTACAATGAGCAGTTCTTC. This translates into CASSPSSGSSYNEQFF. The chain links TRBV18 to TRBJ2-1; the match to TRBD2 covers 10 bases. Germline V gene data show CDR1 as KGHSH and CDR2 as LQKENI. The CDR3 consists of 16 residues. With 3 bases clipped from V and 0 bases from J, the junction kept 2 bases outside the gene matches.

V is TRBV11-2 and J is TRBJ1-1; 8 bases map to TRBD1. The CDR3 is 15 amino acids. After removal of 3 bases from V and 4 bases from J, the junction contained 7 bases not matched to a gene. The germline CDR1 and CDR2 sequences are SGHAT and FQNNGV. CDR3 DNA: TGTGCCAGCAGCTTTCTCAGGGGGCCGGGCACTGAAGCTTTCTTT. Its translation is CASSFLRGPGTEAFF.

The CDR3 DNA reads TGTGCCAGCTCACCGCCCGGGACAGGGGGCGTTGAGCAGTTCTTC. Its translation: CASSPPGTGGVEQFF. V is TRBV18 and J is TRBJ2-1, with 12 bases lining up with TRBD1. CDR1 is KGHSH and CDR2 is LQKENI in the germline V gene. The CDR3 is 15 residues long. The J segment lost 9 bases and the V segment lost 3 bases, leaving 6 bases of the junction unmatched.

This clone was detected once. This sequence joins TRBV30 and TRBJ1-1; 7 nucleotides agree with TRBD1. This CDR3 comprises 11 residues. V trimming: 7 bases; J trimming: 7 bases; junction bases outside the gene matches: 6. Germline V CDR1 and CDR2: GTSNPN, SVGIG (reference sequence). CDR3 sequence reads: CAFTGEYEAFF. For the CDR3, the DNA is TGTGCCTTCACAGGGGAGTATGAAGCTTTCTTT. Together with reference TRBV30 and TRBJ1-1, the CDR3 gives the full variable domain: SQTIHQWPATLVQPVGSPLSLECTVEGTSNPNLYWYRQAAGRGLQLLFYSVGIGQISSEVPQNLSASRPQDRQFILSSKKLLLSDSGFYLCAFTGEYEAFFGQGTRLTVV.

This chain's CDR3 is CASKGLGPSEQYF. The CDR3 DNA sequence: TGTGCCAGCAAGGGACTCGGCCCCTCCGAGCAGTACTTC. This chain joins TRBV27 and TRBJ2-7; tentatively, D is TRBD2 (6 bases). The CDR3 is made up of 13 amino acids. V was clipped by 7 bases and J by 6 bases, with 16 bases between them. Germline-derived CDR1 and CDR2 are MNHEY and SMNVEV (reference sequence).

The CDR3 protein is CASSLKLDGEQFF. The DNA for the CDR3 is TGTGCCAGCAGCTTAAAGCTAGACGGTGAGCAGTTCTTC. The rearrangement uses TRBV7-3 and TRBJ2-1; no firm D call. V was trimmed by 1 base and J by 9 bases, leaving 10 bases between them. The CDR3 has 13 amino acids. Germline CDR1 is SGHTA and CDR2 is FQGTGA.

The V gene is TRBV7-2, the J gene TRBJ1-2; no firm D call. Germline V gene sequence: CDR1 SGHTA, CDR2 FQGNSA. The CDR3 is 13 residues long. V was trimmed by 7 bases and J by 4 bases, leaving 13 bases between them. CDR3 nucleotides: TGTGCCAGCACCGAAAGACACGGCTATGGCTACACCTTC. As protein: CASTERHGYGYTF.

V is TRBV19 and J is TRBJ2-1; TRBD2 matches 9 bases. From germline, CDR1 is LNHDA and CDR2 SQIVND (reference sequence). The CDR3 has 16 residues. The ends lost 6 bases at V and 3 bases at J; junction bases unmatched: 9. The CDR3 is CASSHTGTSNYNEQFF. Here the CDR3 DNA reads TGTGCCAGTAGCCACACCGGGACTAGCAACTACAATGAGCAGTTCTTC.